The following is a T cell receptor beta chain sequence with its context. Germline V lookup: CDR1 SGHRS, CDR2 YFSETQ. The CDR3 consists of 15 residues. V gave up 3 bases and J gave up 6 bases, with 15 bases separating them. Sequenced by immunoSEQ multiplex PCR; TCRdb stores in-frame clones only, minus some. In the table there are 250,000 to 400,000 clones, 87% of which are singletons. These data come from a study of blood T cell repertoires in COVID-19. On the study more broadly: The United States, Italy and Spain provided the acute and convalescent COVID-19 samples.

V is TRBV5-1 and J is TRBJ1-4, with D possibly TRBD1 on 5 matching bases. The sample was PBMCs or T cells enriched from blood (not recorded which). The receptor comes from a woman aged 25 to 39 who had recovered from COVID-19. CDR3 sequence (DNA): TGCGCCAGCAGCTCGTCGACAGTCGAGGATGAAAAACTGTTTTTT. It is translated as CASSSSTVEDEKLFF.